The 11 T cell receptor beta chains presented below share a single source sample, sequenced in a study of beta chain features in type 1 diabetes. Expressed TCRB transcripts were sequenced, since all the RNA that had been isolated was reverse transcribed. Measured with immunoSEQ multiplex PCR; TCRdb has only the in-frame clones, and not every one. The table records some 410,000 clones, approximately 10% of them present only once. Material: naive CD4+ T cells from blood. These receptors came from a woman between 18 and 29 years old in good health.

The chain has TRBV5-1 and TRBJ1-5; 8 bases fit TRBD1. The V gene's germline CDR1 is SGHRS and CDR2 YFSETQ. With V trimmed by 4 bases and J by 6 bases, 6 bases remained unmatched. This CDR3 is built from 14 residues. CDR3 region: CASSPDRAGQPQHF. DNA of the CDR3: TGCGCCAGCAGCCCGGACAGGGCTGGTCAGCCCCAGCATTTT.

The CDR3 region is CAWNGVSGTDTQYF. As DNA, the CDR3 is TGTGCCTGGAACGGTGTTTCCGGCACAGATACGCAGTATTTT. This chain links TRBV30 with TRBJ2-3; D is uncertain. The CDR3 extends over 14 amino acids. Germline V gene data show CDR1 as GTSNPN and CDR2 as SVGIG (reference sequence). Trimming removed 4 bases at V and 1 base at J, with 12 bases between.

V is TRBV30 and J is TRBJ2-6; possibly TRBD1 for D (5 bases). The ends were cut back, 2 bases at V and 3 bases at J, with 20 bases in the middle. The germline V gene encodes CDR1 GTSNPN and CDR2 SVGIG (reference sequence). The CDR3 runs 18 residues. The CDR3, as DNA: TGTGCCTGGAGTAAACAGGTTTGGGCCGTCGGTGGGGCCAACGTCCTGACTTTC. Translated, it gives CAWSKQVWAVGGANVLTF.

The CDR3 DNA is TGTGCCCCCACGGGTAGCGGCAACACAGATACGCAGTATTTT. Translation: CAPTGSGNTDTQYF. J is TRBJ2-3 and V is TRBV7-9; TRBD2 might be the D (6 bases). Trimming left V 11 bases short and J 2 bases short, with 17 bases between. Per the germline V gene, CDR1 is SEHNR and CDR2 is FQNEAQ (reference sequence). This CDR3 comprises 14 residues. The full variable domain, its missing parts supplied by reference TRBV7-9 and TRBJ2-3, is DTGVSQNPRHKITKRGQNVTFRCDPISEHNRLYWYRQTLGQGPEFLTYFQNEAQLEKSRLLSDRFSAERPKGSFSTLEIQRTEQGDSAMYLCAPTGSGNTDTQYFGPGTRLTVL.

This clone was observed a few times. At the DNA level, this CDR3 is encoded by other sequences in the same sample as well. The rearrangement links TRBV18 to TRBJ2-3; D is ambiguous. The CDR3 is 13 amino acids. Trimming cost V 0 bases and J 6 bases, with 7 bases left between them. CDR1 is KGHSH, CDR2 LQKENI, per germline. The CDR3 nucleotides are TGTGCCAGCTCACCACCAAGTGGGGATACGCAGTATTTT. Amino acid sequence: CASSPPSGDTQYF.

CDR3 nucleotide sequence: TGTGCCTTGGACAGGGGGGCCTACGAGCAGTACTTC. It encodes CALDRGAYEQYF. The V gene is TRBV30, the J gene TRBJ2-7, with TRBD1 matching over 10 bases. Germline V gene data show CDR1 as GTSNPN and CDR2 as SVGIG (reference sequence). This CDR3 is built from 12 residues. The J segment lost 2 bases and the V segment lost 7 bases, leaving 2 bases of the junction unmatched. The variable domain in full, with the rest retrieved from reference TRBV30 and TRBJ2-7, is SQTIHQWPATLVQPVGSPLSLECTVEGTSNPNLYWYRQAAGRGLQLLFYSVGIGQISSEVPQNLSASRPQDRQFILSSKKLLLSDSGFYLCALDRGAYEQYFGPGTRLTVT.

This clone came up a few times. At one boundary the junction diverges from the germline segment, which might be a read error. This CDR3 reads CATSSGQGNKETQYF. CDR3 in DNA: TGTGCCACCAGTTCGGGACAGGGGAATAAAGAGACCCAGTACTTC. The rearrangement links TRBV10-3 to TRBJ2-5; the match to TRBD1 covers 10 bases. CDR3 length: 15 residues. Germline loops: CDR1 ENHRY, CDR2 SYGVKD.

This clone has just a few counts. V usage is TRBV7-9 and J usage is TRBJ2-5; D could derive from TRBD1 or TRBD2 (6 bases each). In germline, CDR1 is SEHNR, CDR2 FQNEAQ (reference sequence). This CDR3 region has 17 residues. V dropped 0 bases and J dropped 5 bases, with 19 bases sitting between them. Here the CDR3 reads CASSLALSGGGSETQYF. The DNA for the CDR3 is TGTGCCAGCAGCTTAGCGCTAAGTGGAGGGGGGAGCGAGACCCAGTACTTC.

V and J are TRBV7-7 and TRBJ2-4; no clear D gene. The V and J ends lost 5 bases and 0 bases respectively, with 14 bases between them. Germline lookup yields CDR1 SSHAT and CDR2 FNYEAQ (reference sequence). This CDR3 has 16 amino acids. The DNA for the CDR3 is TGTGCCAGCAGCGACGCCTCCCACCTAGCCAAAAACATTCAGTACTTC. Residues: CASSDASHLAKNIQYF.

This clone was observed a handful of times. This chain joins TRBV25-1 and TRBJ2-1, with a weak D call TRBD2 (5 bases). Germline values: CDR1 MGHDK, CDR2 SYGVNS. Trimming cost V 7 bases and J 9 bases, with 13 bases left between them. The CDR3 is made up of 12 amino acids. Written as DNA, the CDR3 is TGTGCCAGCACCGCCGGGAAAGGTGAGCAGTTCTTC. Amino acids: CASTAGKGEQFF.

The CDR3 loop is CSVELNTGSYTF. The CDR3 DNA reads as TGCAGCGTGGAGCTCAACACTGGGAGCTACACCTTC. V and J are TRBV29-1 and TRBJ1-2; no firm D call. The germline V and J ends were trimmed by 6 bases and 9 bases, with 17 bases remaining between them. In germline, CDR1 is SQVTM, CDR2 ANQGSEA. The CDR3 has 12 amino acids. Full variable domain (outside the CDR3, taken from reference TRBV29-1 and TRBJ1-2): SAVISQKPSRDICQRGTSLTIQCQVDSQVTMMFWYRQQPGQSLTLIATANQGSEATYESGFVIDKFPISRPNLTFSTLTVSNMSPEDSSIYLCSVELNTGSYTFGSGTRLTVV.